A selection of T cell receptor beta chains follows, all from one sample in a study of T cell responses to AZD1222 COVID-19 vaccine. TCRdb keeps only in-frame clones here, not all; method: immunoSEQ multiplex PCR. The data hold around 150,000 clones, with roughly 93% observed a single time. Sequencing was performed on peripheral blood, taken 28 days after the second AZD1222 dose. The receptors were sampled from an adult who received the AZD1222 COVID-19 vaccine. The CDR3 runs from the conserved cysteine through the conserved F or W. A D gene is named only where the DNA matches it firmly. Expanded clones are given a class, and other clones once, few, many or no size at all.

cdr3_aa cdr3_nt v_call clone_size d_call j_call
CSVGGHYGYTF TGCAGCGTTGGCGGACACTATGGCTACACCTTC TRBV29-1 few - TRBJ1-2
CASSPRAMNTEAFF TGTGCCAGCAGCCCCCGGGCCATGAACACTGAAGCTTTCTTT TRBV9 - - TRBJ1-1
CASSQDNLAETDTQYF TGTGCCAGCAGCCAAGATAACCTAGCGGAAACAGATACGCAGTATTTT TRBV14 once TRBD2 TRBJ2-3
CASSTLTGLSTDTQYF TGCGCCAGCAGCACCCTGACAGGCCTCAGCACAGATACGCAGTATTTT TRBV5-1 - - TRBJ2-3
CASTAGDRQNQPQHF TGTGCCAGTACCGCTGGGGACAGGCAAAATCAGCCCCAGCATTTT TRBV19 - TRBD1 TRBJ1-5
CASSSSGAHNSPLHF TGTGCCAGCAGCTCATCCGGGGCTCATAATTCACCCCTCCACTTT TRBV7-8 - - TRBJ1-6
CASSLPDKYGYTF TGTGCCAGCAGCTTACCCGATAAGTATGGCTACACCTTC TRBV5-6 - - TRBJ1-2
CASSPGDTEAFF TGTGCCAGCAGCCCGGGGGACACTGAAGCTTTCTTT TRBV7-9 few - TRBJ1-1
CASSLETFGYTF TGTGCCAGCAGCTTGGAGACGTTTGGCTACACCTTC TRBV5-4 - - TRBJ1-2
CASSEGTDLGYTF TGCGCCAGCAGTGAGGGGACAGACCTTGGCTACACCTTC TRBV10-1 - TRBD1 TRBJ1-2
CASSEFGYEQYF TGTGCCAGCAGTGAATTCGGATACGAGCAGTACTTC TRBV2 few - TRBJ2-7
CASSPGLTLRYNEQFF TGTGCCAGCAGTCCCGGGTTGACTCTCCGATACAATGAGCAGTTCTTC TRBV7-9 - - TRBJ2-1
CASSYLAGTTDTQYF TGCGCCAGCAGCTACCTAGCGGGAACCACAGATACGCAGTATTTT TRBV5-1 - TRBD2 TRBJ2-3
CASSRLGLFDEQYF TGTGCCAGCAGCCGTTTGGGACTGTTTGACGAGCAGTACTTC TRBV7-3 - - TRBJ2-7
CASSVGLTSGNTIYF TGTGCCAGCAGCGTAGGGTTAACCTCTGGAAACACCATATATTTT TRBV9 - - TRBJ1-3
CASSRGPGTLPYNEQFF TGTGCCAGCAGTCGCGGGCCAGGGACCCTTCCCTACAATGAGCAGTTCTTC TRBV6-6 - - TRBJ2-1
CASSEDYRGSGELFF TGTGCCAGCAGTGAAGACTACAGGGGGTCCGGGGAGCTGTTTTTT TRBV6-1 - TRBD1 TRBJ2-2
CASSLWGSEETQYF TGTGCCAGCAGCTTATGGGGTTCGGAAGAGACCCAGTACTTC TRBV7-9 once - TRBJ2-5
CASRGGGYTGELFF TGTGCCAGTAGGGGGGGCGGATACACCGGGGAGCTGTTTTTT TRBV19 - - TRBJ2-2
CASSYMGQGKSGYTF TGTGCCAGCAGTTACATGGGACAGGGGAAGAGTGGCTACACCTTC TRBV6-5 - TRBD1 TRBJ1-2
CASSPKLAVGRTDTQYF TGTGCCAGCTCACCAAAACTAGCGGTGGGCCGCACAGATACGCAGTATTTT TRBV18 - TRBD2 TRBJ2-3
CASSYPQGSYGYTF TGTGCCAGCAGTTATCCCCAGGGCAGCTATGGCTACACCTTC TRBV6-2/TRBV6-3 - - TRBJ1-2
CASSLGQPNQPQHF TGCGCCAGCAGCTTGGGACAGCCCAATCAGCCCCAGCATTTT TRBV5-1 - - TRBJ1-5
CASSVGDRGNQPQHF TGTGCCAGCAGCGTAGGGGACAGGGGAAACCAGCCCCAGCATTTT TRBV9 - TRBD1 TRBJ1-5
CASSLAGTPSYGYTF TGCGCCAGCAGCTTAGCAGGGACCCCCTCCTATGGCTACACCTTC TRBV5-1 - - TRBJ1-2
CASSVGGGAFETQYF TGTGCCAGCAGCGTAGGCGGGGGGGCCTTCGAGACCCAGTACTTC TRBV9 - TRBD2 TRBJ2-5